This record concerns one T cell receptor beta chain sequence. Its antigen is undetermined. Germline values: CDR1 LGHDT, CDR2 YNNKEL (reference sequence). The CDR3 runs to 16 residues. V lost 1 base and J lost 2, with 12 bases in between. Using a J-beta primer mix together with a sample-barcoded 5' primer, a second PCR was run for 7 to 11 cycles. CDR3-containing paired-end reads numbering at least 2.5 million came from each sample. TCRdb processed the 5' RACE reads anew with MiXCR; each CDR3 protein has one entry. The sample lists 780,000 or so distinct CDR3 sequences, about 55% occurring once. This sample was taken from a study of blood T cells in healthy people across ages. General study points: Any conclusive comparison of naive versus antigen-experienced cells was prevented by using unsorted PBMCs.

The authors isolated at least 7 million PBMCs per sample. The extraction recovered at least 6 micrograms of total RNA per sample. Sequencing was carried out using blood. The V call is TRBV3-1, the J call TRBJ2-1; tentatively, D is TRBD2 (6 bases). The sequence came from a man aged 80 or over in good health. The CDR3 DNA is TGTGCCAGCAGCCAAGGTCTAGCGACCACCTACAATGAGCAGTTCTTC. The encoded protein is CASSQGLATTYNEQFF.